This T cell receptor (beta chain) was profiled in a study of blood T cells in healthy people across ages (dated by TCRdb to 2015 to 2017). Background on the whole study: In model experiments, template switching captured about one uniquely barcoded TCR beta cDNA molecule for every two T cells. The study measured age-related changes in TCR beta repertoire diversity using deep sequencing normalized with unique cDNA molecular identifiers. Four age groups were formed from the donors: young (average 16 years), middle-aged (approximately 39), aged (roughly 56) and long-lived (around 82). To avoid experimental bias, donors of different ages were spread randomly across the sequencing lanes. Two additional independent replicas of 1 million unique cDNA reads from the same blood draw were analyzed for two donors (one aged 18 to 30 and one aged 80 or older). Overall study outcomes, separate from this receptor: Observed TCR beta diversity per million T cells fell roughly linearly with age, and a significant reduction was already apparent by age approximately 41. The CMV infection status of donors was not known, potentially confounding age-related changes in expanded clonotypes. Estimates of total diversity based on one million sequenced T cells were considered lower bounds and underestimates. Observed TCR beta diversity correlated strongly with the percentage of naive T cells measured by flow cytometry. Since profiling was done on bulk unsorted PBMCs, naive and antigen-experienced compartments could not be conclusively compared. Compared with the aged group, more naive CD4+ T cells, fewer expanded clones and increased TCR diversity were shown by the long-lived group, suggesting age selection.

This clonotype was found many times. This receptor's antigen is unknown. There are no base qualities to consult, and no much larger clone falls within one base. The CDR3 runs 18 residues from the cysteine to the phenylalanine. Only CDR3 DNA remains: 54 bases, in frame from the first base. V is cut by 4 bases and J by 3 bases, and the space between the germline ends is 27 bases. The germline V gene sets CDR1 to SQVTM and CDR2 to ANQGSEA. Libraries came from 5' RACE. Data came from an Illumina HiSeq 2500. A second PCR of roughly 6 to 11 cycles was performed with a sample-barcoded 5' primer and a J-beta primer mix. A unique molecular identifier was introduced onto each TCR beta cDNA molecule by a template-switch 5' adaptor carrying 12 random nucleotides. At least 2.5 million CDR3-containing paired-end reads were obtained from each sample. First-strand cDNA synthesis was performed from all RNA using the Mint cDNA synthesis kit, with priming by a TRBC-specific oligonucleotide. All cDNA was treated with uracil-DNA glycosylase and then went through a first 18-cycle PCR with the universal primers M1SS and BC2_uni_R. On the authors' methods: Each sample was normalized by randomly selecting 1 million high-quality reads, each carrying a distinct molecular identifier. Reads with shared molecular identifiers were discarded instead of being binned into consensus sequences. MiTCR, set to a Q25 quality threshold and the strictest error-elimination algorithm, was used for CDR3 identification, clonotype clustering and error correction. Lower-bound total TCR beta diversity was estimated with a nonparametric unseen species model using Euler transformation. The public reads were quality trimmed at Q25 with fastp and then assembled into clones with MiXCR by TCRdb, keeping productive beta chains. Entries are consolidated by CDR3 protein sequence, retaining the most common genes and DNA. For this entry, the V and J calls and clone size follow TCRdb and not the study's own pipeline. Recorded for this sample are some 1.1 million distinct CDR3 sequences; roughly two fifths of them occurred a single time. Around 13% of the sample lies in the top ten.

The donors were some 39 Caucasian individuals from Russia, aged roughly 6 to 100 years, who were systemically healthy. Ten milliliters of peripheral blood were drawn from each donor into EDTA-treated Vacutainer tubes. Ficoll-Paque density-gradient centrifugation was used to isolate PBMCs, with at least 7 million per sample. Total RNA, at least 5 micrograms per sample, was extracted from PBMCs with Trizol reagent. The percentages of naive CD45RAhigh/CD27high T cells were determined by flow cytometry on a PBMC aliquot from every donor. This TCR came from a man younger than 35 in good health. Sequencing was done on a sample of blood. The V gene is TRBV29-1 and the J gene is TRBJ1-2; the D gene is unclear. CDR3 reads: CSVGPVRLQKEVDYGYTF. At the DNA level, the sequence is TGCAGCGTTGGACCGGTTCGGCTGCAGAAGGAGGTAGACTATGGCTACACCTTC.